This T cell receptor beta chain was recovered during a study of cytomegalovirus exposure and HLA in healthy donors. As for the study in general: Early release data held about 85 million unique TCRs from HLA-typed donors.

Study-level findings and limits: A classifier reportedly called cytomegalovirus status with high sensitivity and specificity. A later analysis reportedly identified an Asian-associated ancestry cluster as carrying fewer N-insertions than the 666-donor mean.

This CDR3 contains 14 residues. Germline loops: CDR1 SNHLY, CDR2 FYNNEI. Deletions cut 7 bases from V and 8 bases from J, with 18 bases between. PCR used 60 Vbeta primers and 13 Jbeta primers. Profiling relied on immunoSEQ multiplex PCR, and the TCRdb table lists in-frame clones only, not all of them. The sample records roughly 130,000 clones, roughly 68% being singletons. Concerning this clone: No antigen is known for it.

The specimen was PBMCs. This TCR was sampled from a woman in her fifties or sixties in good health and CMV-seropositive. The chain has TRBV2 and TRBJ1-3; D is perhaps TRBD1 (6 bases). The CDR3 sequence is CASNPTTGSDTIYF. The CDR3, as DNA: TGTGCCAGCAACCCGACGACAGGCTCCGACACCATATATTTT.